These 17 T cell receptor beta chains were all obtained from the same sample, sequenced in a study of blood T cell repertoires in COVID-19. Libraries were prepared by immunoSEQ multiplex PCR; TCRdb keeps only in-frame clonotypes and omits some of them. Among 150,000 to 180,000 clones, approximately 83% were seen once, and the ten largest hold approximately 32%. Specimen: peripheral blood. These receptors all come from a woman aged 55-70 years with acute or convalescent COVID-19.

The chain combines TRBV18 with TRBJ1-2; 7 nucleotides agree with TRBD1. V gave up 4 bases and J gave up 5 bases; unmatched junction bases: 10. Germline lookup yields CDR1 KGHSH and CDR2 LQKENI. The CDR3 covers 15 residues. CDR3 nucleotide sequence: TGTGCCAGCTCACGCAGAGAGGGGGCTTCATATGGCTACACCTTC. It encodes CASSRREGASYGYTF.

The V call is TRBV3-1 (or the pseudogene TRBV3-2), the J call TRBJ1-3; no firm D call. V gave up 3 bases and J gave up 0 bases, with 6 bases separating them. There are 14 residues in the CDR3. Per the germline V gene, CDR1 is LGHDT and CDR2 is YNNKEL (reference sequence). This chain's CDR3 is CASSQTSSGNTIYF. In nucleotides, the CDR3 is TGTGCCAGCAGCCAGACAAGCTCTGGAAACACCATATATTTT.

The rearrangement uses TRBV6-2 or TRBV6-3 and TRBJ1-1; D is uncertain. The CDR3 is made up of 17 amino acids. V lost 2 bases and J lost 0, with 16 bases in between. CDR1 and CDR2 (germline): MNHEY, SVGEGT. CDR3 protein: CASSYEAAKSMNTEAFF. CDR3 bases: TGTGCCAGCAGTTACGAGGCCGCCAAGTCCATGAACACTGAAGCTTTCTTT.

This sequence joins TRBV18 and TRBJ1-2; D possibly corresponds to TRBD1 (6 bases). The germline V gene has CDR1 KGHSH and CDR2 LQKENI. Trimming shortened V by 3 bases and J by 8 bases, and 28 bases separated the two germline ends. The CDR3 is 18 residues long. The CDR3 is CASSPLTRPTSPQGGYTF. DNA of the CDR3: TGTGCCAGCTCACCGCTAACCAGACCGACTTCGCCACAGGGAGGCTACACCTTC.

The CDR3 is CASSLSGTSYTGELFF. The CDR3 coding sequence is TGTGCCAGCAGCTTATCAGGGACTAGCTACACCGGGGAGCTGTTTTTT. The J gene is TRBJ2-2, the V gene TRBV7-3, with 9 positions matching TRBD2. This CDR3 contains 16 residues. The J segment lost 3 bases and the V segment lost 2 bases, leaving 4 bases of the junction unmatched. Germline CDR1 reads SGHTA; CDR2 reads FQGTGA.

The chain has TRBV5-1 and TRBJ1-4; D unresolved. The CDR3 extends over 15 amino acids. CDR1 SGHRS and CDR2 YFSETQ come from the germline V gene. Trimming removed 0 bases at V and 0 bases at J, with 6 bases between. The CDR3 DNA is TGCGCCAGCAGCTTGGCCGAGACAACTAATGAAAAACTGTTTTTT. This codes for CASSLAETTNEKLFF.

The chain recombines TRBV11-2 with TRBJ2-5, with D tentatively TRBD1 (7 bases). This CDR3 is built from 13 residues. CDR1 is SGHAT, CDR2 FQNNGV, per germline. The V gene lost 6 bases and the J gene lost 5 bases, with 13 bases spanning the gap. In DNA form, the CDR3 reads TGTGCCAGCAGGGTGGCAGGGGGGGAGACCCAGTACTTC. It is translated as CASRVAGGETQYF.

J is TRBJ1-1 and V is TRBV4-2, with 7 bases lining up with TRBD1. CDR3 size: 16 residues. Trimming removed 1 base from V and 3 bases from J; junction bases left unmatched: 8. Germline CDR1 reads LGHNA; CDR2 reads YNFKEQ. In DNA form, the CDR3 reads TGTGCCAGCAGCCAAGGTTACCGACAGGGTCACACTGAAGCTTTCTTT. Residues: CASSQGYRQGHTEAFF.

The genes are TRBV11-1 and TRBJ1-1; D may be TRBD1 (5 bases). This CDR3 has 13 residues. The ends were cut back, 8 bases at V and 6 bases at J, with 16 bases in the middle. Germline V lookup: CDR1 SGHAT, CDR2 FQDESV (reference sequence). For the CDR3, the DNA is TGTGCCAGCCGCGGGGTGGGGCTCGCTGAAGCTTTCTTT. It translates to CASRGVGLAEAFF.

In DNA form, the CDR3 reads TGTGCCAGCAGCTTTGGTCTCCGAGGGACTAGCGAATCCTACGAGCAGTACGTC. It codes for CASSFGLRGTSESYEQYV. This chain connects TRBV12-1 to TRBJ2-7; the table's D gene call, TRBD2, was not cross checked with the DNA. TRBV12-1 is a documented pseudogene. This CDR3 spans 18 amino acids.

V and J are TRBV6-6 and TRBJ2-2, with D perhaps TRBD1 (6 bases). Deletions cut 0 bases from V and 4 bases from J, with 12 bases between. The CDR3 loop spans 16 amino acids. Germline CDR1 is MNHNY and CDR2 is SVGAGI (reference sequence). The CDR3 loop is CASSYSQGLGTGELFF. The CDR3 DNA reads as TGTGCCAGCAGTTACTCGCAGGGGCTGGGCACCGGGGAGCTGTTTTTT.

This clone was counted between two and nine times. V usage is TRBV10-3 and J usage is TRBJ1-1; D not resolved. This CDR3 is 11 amino acids long. Germline loops: CDR1 ENHRY, CDR2 SYGVKD. Trimming took off 6 bases at V and 8 bases at J, with 10 bases between the two ends. The CDR3 DNA reads as TGTGCCATCAGATACGGGAGGGAAGCTTTCTTT. It encodes CAIRYGREAFF.

The chain couples TRBV2 to TRBJ1-5; D might be TRBD1 (5 bases). Trimming removed 9 bases at V and 1 base at J, with 22 bases between. The CDR3 loop spans 17 amino acids. In germline, CDR1 is SNHLY, CDR2 FYNNEI. CDR3 sequence: CASRGTGGIASNQPQHF. CDR3 nucleotides: TGTGCCAGTAGGGGAACGGGGGGAATCGCGAGCAATCAGCCCCAGCATTTT.

The V and J genes are TRBV27 and TRBJ2-5; 13 bases are shared with TRBD2. With 5 bases clipped from V and 2 bases from J, the junction kept 5 bases outside the gene matches. The CDR3 is 16 amino acids. Germline V CDR1 and CDR2: MNHEY, SMNVEV (reference sequence). CDR3 residues: CASSTWTSGGQETQYF. In DNA, the CDR3 is TGTGCCAGCAGTACCTGGACTAGCGGGGGACAAGAGACCCAGTACTTC.

The chain combines TRBV5-5 with TRBJ2-5, with 10 bases identical to TRBD2. V lost 4 bases and J lost 5; bases outside the gene matches: 5. The CDR3 is 14 residues long. Germline V CDR1 and CDR2: SGHKS, YYEKEE (reference sequence). The CDR3 loop is CASSTRTSGETQYF. The CDR3 coding sequence is TGTGCCAGCAGCACCCGGACTAGCGGTGAGACCCAGTACTTC.

This clone was seen ten or more times. DNA of the CDR3: TGTGCCAGCAGAATGACAGTTGCAACTAATGAAAAACTGTTTTTT. Its protein is CASRMTVATNEKLFF. The genes are TRBV28 and TRBJ1-4; a weak D match, TRBD1 (5 bases). There are 15 residues in the CDR3. V dropped 6 bases and J dropped 0 bases, with 11 bases sitting between them. Germline-derived CDR1 and CDR2 are MDHEN and SYDVKM.

The rearrangement joins TRBV30 to TRBJ1-4, with D possibly being TRBD1 (5 bases). CDR3 size: 15 residues. V was pared by 5 bases and J by 7 bases, with 20 bases between. The V gene's germline CDR1 is GTSNPN and CDR2 SVGIG (reference sequence). CDR3 amino acids: CAWDVGTLQSEKLFF. CDR3 nucleotide sequence: TGTGCCTGGGATGTTGGGACTCTGCAAAGTGAAAAACTGTTTTTT.